Below, one T cell receptor (beta chain) is given with its context. Its antigen is still unknown. The PCR made use of 60 Vbeta and 13 Jbeta primers. Sequencing was performed with immunoSEQ multiplex PCR; in TCRdb, only in-frame clones are kept and a portion is missing. The sample holds 100,000 or so clones, roughly 70% seen once. The entry originates in a study of cytomegalovirus exposure and HLA in healthy donors. Regarding the study as a whole: In terms of immune exposure information, only CMV serostatus was available.

It was healthy bone marrow donors who served as donors. The V end lost 11 bases, the J end lost 3 bases, and 14 bases lay between the germline ends. Per the germline V gene, CDR1 is ENHRY and CDR2 is SYGVKD. This CDR3 region has 12 residues. Input material: PBMCs. The chain recombines TRBV10-3 with TRBJ2-7; TRBD2 might be the D (6 bases). This TCR came from a man between 45 and 60 years old in good health and CMV-seronegative. CDR3 in amino acids: CAVEGSHYEQYF. The CDR3 DNA is TGTGCCGTGGAGGGCAGCCACTACGAGCAGTACTTC.